This passage covers 4 T cell receptor beta chains from one sample sequenced in a study of Graves' ophthalmopathy and Graves' hyperthyroidism. Amplification of TCR beta CDR3 regions used RNA transcripts. HTBI-primed RT-PCR formed the first round, and a multiplex PCR formed the second. TCRdb analysed the multiplex PCR reads with MiXCR anew, one entry per CDR3 protein. The table has about 740,000 distinct CDR3 sequences, 40% seen once. The sample comprised peripheral blood. The source of these receptors is an adult man with Graves' ophthalmopathy.

This clonotype has a single count. At one boundary the junction diverges from the germline segment, which might be a read error. The chain carries TRBV10-2 and TRBJ2-7; TRBD1 or TRBD2 may be the D gene (5 bases each). Germline lookup yields CDR1 WSHSY and CDR2 SAAADI. This CDR3 region has 13 residues. CDR3 residues: CASAFGGRDEQYF. CDR3 in DNA: TGTGCCAGCGCCTTTGGGGGAAGGGACGAGCAGTACTTC.

The chain joins TRBV25-1 to TRBJ2-2, with 7 bases matching TRBD1. The ends lost 6 bases at V and 3 bases at J; junction bases unmatched: 7. The germline V gene has CDR1 MGHDK and CDR2 SYGVNS. CDR3 size: 15 residues. CDR3 in DNA: TGTGCCAGCAGCCCTAGGGACAGCTACACCGGGGAGCTGTTTTTT. Residues: CASSPRDSYTGELFF.

This clonotype was seen repeatedly, ten times or more. The gene calls are TRBV29-1 and TRBJ1-2; D perhaps matches TRBD1 (5 bases). The length of the CDR3 is 15 residues. Germline V gives CDR1 SQVTM, CDR2 ANQGSEA. V dropped 7 bases and J dropped 4 bases, with 22 bases sitting between them. The CDR3 spells CSAQFSGRLGYGYTF. CDR3 in DNA: TGCAGCGCCCAATTCTCAGGGAGGCTTGGCTATGGCTACACCTTC. The variable domain in full, with the rest retrieved from reference TRBV29-1 and TRBJ1-2, is SAVISQKPSRDICQRGTSLTIQCQVDSQVTMMFWYRQQPGQSLTLIATANQGSEATYESGFVIDKFPISRPNLTFSTLTVSNMSPEDSSIYLCSAQFSGRLGYGYTFGSGTRLTVV.

CDR3 sequence reads: CASSLDRLGDEQYF. The CDR3 DNA reads TGTGCCAGCAGTTTGGACAGGCTAGGGGACGAGCAGTACTTC. The rearrangement links TRBV2 to TRBJ2-7, with TRBD1 matching over 7 bases. Germline-derived CDR1 and CDR2 are SNHLY and FYNNEI. V dropped 5 bases and J dropped 5; count of bases not matched to a gene: 9. The CDR3 consists of 14 residues.